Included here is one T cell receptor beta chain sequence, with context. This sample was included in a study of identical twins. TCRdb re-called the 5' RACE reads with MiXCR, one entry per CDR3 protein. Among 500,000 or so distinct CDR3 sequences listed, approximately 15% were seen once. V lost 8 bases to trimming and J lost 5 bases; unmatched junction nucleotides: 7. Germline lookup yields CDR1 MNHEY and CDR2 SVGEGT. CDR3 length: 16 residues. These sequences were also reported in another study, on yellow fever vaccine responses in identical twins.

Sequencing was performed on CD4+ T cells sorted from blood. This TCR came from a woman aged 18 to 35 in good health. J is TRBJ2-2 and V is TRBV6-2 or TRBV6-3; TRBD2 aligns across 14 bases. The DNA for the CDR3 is TGTGCCAGCCTCCGACTAGCGGGAGGGGATACCGGGGAGCTGTTTTTT. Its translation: CASLRLAGGDTGELFF.